The 18 T cell receptor beta chains reported below all come from one sample, sequenced in a study of blood T cell repertoires in COVID-19. Assay: immunoSEQ multiplex PCR; the TCRdb copy retains only in-frame clones and omits some. Among under 300,000 clones listed, about 68% were seen once. The sequenced material came from peripheral blood. The receptors shown here come from a woman older than 75 with acute or convalescent COVID-19.

The chain links TRBV2 to TRBJ1-6; 7 positions match TRBD1. Losses at the gene ends were 8 bases for V and 7 bases for J; bases not matched to a gene: 5. The length of the CDR3 is 13 residues. Germline assignment: CDR1 SNHLY and CDR2 FYNNEI. The CDR3, as DNA: TGTGCCAGCGGGACAGCAGGAAATTCACCCCTCCACTTT. It encodes CASGTAGNSPLHF.

This chain joins TRBV12-3 or TRBV12-4 and TRBJ2-7, with a possible D match to TRBD1 (6 bases). Trimming cost V 4 bases and J 8 bases, with 9 bases left between them. This CDR3 spans 11 amino acids. The CDR3 reads CASSYTGQQYF. In DNA, the CDR3 is TGTGCCAGCAGTTACACAGGGCAGCAGTACTTC.

The chain is built from TRBV2 and TRBJ2-3; TRBD1 aligns across 8 bases. Germline assignment: CDR1 SNHLY and CDR2 FYNNEI. The V segment lost 6 bases and the J segment 3 bases; nucleotides outside the gene matches: 8. This CDR3 is built from 15 residues. The CDR3 spells CASRGQGYLTDTQYF. CDR3 DNA sequence: TGTGCCAGCAGAGGACAGGGCTACCTTACAGATACGCAGTATTTT.

This chain joins TRBV20-1 and TRBJ2-7, with 9 bases identical to TRBD1. The CDR3 extends over 14 amino acids. Germline V gene lookup returns CDR1 DFQATT and CDR2 SNEGSKA (reference sequence). The V gene end was trimmed by 3 bases and the J gene end by 5 bases; junction bases not matched to a gene: 8. The CDR3 protein is CSASSGTGKNEQYF. DNA of the CDR3: TGCAGTGCTAGTTCCGGGACAGGGAAAAACGAGCAGTACTTC.

The gene calls are TRBV7-9 and TRBJ1-5, with 8 nucleotides matching TRBD1. This CDR3 is built from 14 residues. V was pared by 5 bases and J by 5 bases, with 5 bases of the junction left unmatched. Germline CDR1 and CDR2: SEHNR and FQNEAQ (reference sequence). The CDR3 region is CASSQTGADQPQHF. CDR3 DNA sequence: TGTGCCAGCAGCCAGACAGGGGCGGATCAGCCCCAGCATTTT.

The chain recombines TRBV3-1 (or the pseudogene TRBV3-2) with TRBJ1-4; tentative D call: TRBD1 (6 bases). Germline V gene data show CDR1 as LGHDT and CDR2 as YNNKEL (reference sequence). The CDR3 spans 16 residues. V dropped 3 bases and J dropped 8 bases, with 19 bases sitting between them. CDR3 sequence (DNA): TGTGCCAGCAGCCAGAGGAGGCAGGGGTACGGCGAAAAACTGTTTTTT. This codes for CASSQRRQGYGEKLFF.

V usage is TRBV5-5 and J usage is TRBJ2-5, with 11 bases aligning to TRBD2. Trimming cost V 4 bases and J 2 bases; bases outside gene matches: 10. The CDR3 spans 17 residues. Germline V CDR1 and CDR2: SGHKS, YYEKEE (reference sequence). The CDR3 is CASSRGLAGGAQETQYF. In DNA, the CDR3 is TGTGCCAGCAGCCGCGGACTAGCGGGTGGGGCACAAGAGACCCAGTACTTC.

The J gene is TRBJ1-2, the V gene TRBV3-1 (or the pseudogene TRBV3-2); the match to TRBD1 covers 7 bases. The CDR3 covers 13 residues. The V and J ends lost 1 base and 7 bases, in that order; junction bases with no gene match: 3. Germline CDR1 and CDR2: LGHDT and YNNKEL (reference sequence). The CDR3 DNA sequence: TGTGCCAGCAGCCAAGGACAGGGTGGTGGCTACACCTTC. Protein: CASSQGQGGGYTF.

V is TRBV4-1 and J is TRBJ2-1; 7 bases are shared with TRBD2. V shed 3 bases, J shed 9 bases, and the junction held 11 bases outside the gene matches. The CDR3 runs to 15 residues. The germline gives CDR1 MGHRA, CDR2 YSYEKL. For the CDR3, the DNA is TGCGCCAGCAGCCACACCGGGGGAGGGCGGGCTGAGCAGTTCTTC. It yields the protein CASSHTGGGRAEQFF.

This clone was counted a single time. CDR3 DNA sequence: TGTGCCAGCAGTCGGACAGGGTCTAATCAGCCCCAGCATTTT. Residues: CASSRTGSNQPQHF. This sequence joins TRBV27 and TRBJ1-5; TRBD1 agrees at 8 bases. With 5 bases clipped from V and 4 bases from J, the junction kept 4 bases outside the gene matches. CDR3 length equals 14 residues. Germline CDR1 MNHEY, CDR2 SMNVEV (reference sequence).

The V call is TRBV6-2 or TRBV6-3, the J call TRBJ2-1; no definite D call. With 5 bases removed from V and 0 bases from J, the gap between germline ends came to 11 bases. This CDR3 has 15 residues. Germline CDR1 and CDR2: MNHEY and SVGEGT. The CDR3 DNA follows: TGTGCCAGCAGTCCCGGGTTTGTCTCCTACAATGAGCAGTTCTTC. Encoded protein: CASSPGFVSYNEQFF.

CDR3 in DNA: TGTGCCAGCAGTGTCGGCAGGGCTCTCTCTGGGGCCAACGTCCTGACTTTC. Its protein is CASSVGRALSGANVLTF. The chain combines TRBV2 with TRBJ2-6; a possible D gene is TRBD1 (5 bases). Germline loops: CDR1 SNHLY, CDR2 FYNNEI. This CDR3 comprises 17 residues. V was shortened by 4 bases and J by 0 bases, with 13 bases between the two germline ends.

The rearrangement links TRBV6-2 or TRBV6-3 to TRBJ2-1; 8 nucleotides line up with TRBD1. The V segment lost 2 bases and the J segment 2 bases; nucleotides outside the gene matches: 14. The germline V gene encodes CDR1 MNHEY and CDR2 SVGEGT. The CDR3 length is 19 residues. The CDR3 reads CASSYAGQARLRAYNEQFF. The CDR3 DNA reads as TGTGCCAGCAGTTACGCGGGACAGGCAAGACTACGAGCCTACAATGAGCAGTTCTTC.

In the case of this clone: This sample includes further DNA sequences coding for the same CDR3. This CDR3 is CAWSVGGGYTF. DNA of the CDR3: TGTGCCTGGAGCGTCGGGGGAGGCTACACCTTC. The rearrangement uses TRBV30 and TRBJ1-2; perhaps TRBD1 as D (5 bases). Per the germline V gene, CDR1 is GTSNPN and CDR2 is SVGIG (reference sequence). CDR3 length: 11 amino acids. Trimming cost V 3 bases and J 8 bases, with 10 bases left between them.

The chain recombines TRBV5-4 with TRBJ1-1; 11 bases line up with TRBD1. This CDR3 region has 15 residues. Looked up from germline, CDR1 is SGHNT and CDR2 is YYREEE (reference sequence). V shed 1 base, J shed 6 bases, and the junction held 5 bases outside the gene matches. CDR3 residues: CASSLPGQGDSEAFF. The DNA of the CDR3 is TGTGCCAGCAGCTTGCCGGGACAGGGGGATTCTGAAGCTTTCTTT. The full variable domain, completed using reference TRBV5-4 and TRBJ1-1, is ETGVTQSPTHLIKTRGQQVTLRCSSQSGHNTVSWYQQALGQGPQFIFQYYREEENGRGNFPPRFSGLQFPNYSSELNVNALELDDSALYLCASSLPGQGDSEAFFGQGTRLTVV.

The rearrangement links TRBV9 to TRBJ2-2; D call uncertain. Trimming took 4 bases from V and 1 from J, leaving 14 bases between them. CDR3 length: 16 amino acids. Germline assignment: CDR1 SGDLS and CDR2 YYNGEE. In nucleotides, the CDR3 is TGTGCCAGCAGCCGTTCGACTGGGTTGAACACCGGGGAGCTGTTTTTT. Translating it yields CASSRSTGLNTGELFF.

The rearrangement joins TRBV6-1 to TRBJ1-2; 12 nucleotides agree with TRBD1. Germline assignment: CDR1 MNHNS and CDR2 SASEGT. This CDR3 has 16 residues. V lost 0 bases to trimming and J lost 5 bases; unmatched junction nucleotides: 4. CDR3 DNA: TGTGCCAGCAGTGAAGCTGGGACAGGGGGCCGGTATGGCTACACCTTC. Protein sequence: CASSEAGTGGRYGYTF.

The chain couples TRBV18 to TRBJ1-1; 8 nucleotides line up with TRBD1. This CDR3 is 15 amino acids long. V dropped 3 bases and J dropped 3; count of bases not matched to a gene: 6. Germline loops: CDR1 KGHSH, CDR2 LQKENI. CDR3: CASSPVRGQDTEAFF. The CDR3 region has the DNA TGTGCCAGCTCACCTGTCAGGGGGCAGGACACTGAAGCTTTCTTT.